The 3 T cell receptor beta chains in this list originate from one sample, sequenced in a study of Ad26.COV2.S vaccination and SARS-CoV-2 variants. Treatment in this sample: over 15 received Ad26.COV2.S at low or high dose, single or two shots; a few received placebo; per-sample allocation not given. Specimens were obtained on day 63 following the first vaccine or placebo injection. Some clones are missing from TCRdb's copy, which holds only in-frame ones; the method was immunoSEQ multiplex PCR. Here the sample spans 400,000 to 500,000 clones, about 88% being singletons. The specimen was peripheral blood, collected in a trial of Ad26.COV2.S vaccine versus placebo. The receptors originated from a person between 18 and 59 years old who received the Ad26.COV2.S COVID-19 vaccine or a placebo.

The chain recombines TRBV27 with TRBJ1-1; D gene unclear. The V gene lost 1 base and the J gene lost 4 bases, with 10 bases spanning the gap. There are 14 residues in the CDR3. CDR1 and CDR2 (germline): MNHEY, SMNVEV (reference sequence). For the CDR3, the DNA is TGTGCCAGCAGTTTATTTGTCCGAGGCACTGAAGCTTTCTTT. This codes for CASSLFVRGTEAFF.

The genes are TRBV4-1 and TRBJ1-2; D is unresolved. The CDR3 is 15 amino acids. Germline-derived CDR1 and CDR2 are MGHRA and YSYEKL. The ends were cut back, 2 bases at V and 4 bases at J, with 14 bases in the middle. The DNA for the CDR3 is TGCGCCAGCAGCCAATTAAAGACCGAAGGCTATGGCTACACCTTC. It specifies CASSQLKTEGYGYTF.

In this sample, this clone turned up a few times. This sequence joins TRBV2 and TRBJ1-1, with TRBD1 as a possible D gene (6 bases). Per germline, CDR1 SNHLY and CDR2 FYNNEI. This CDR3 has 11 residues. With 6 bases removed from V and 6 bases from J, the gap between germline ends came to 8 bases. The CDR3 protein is CASRDSSEAFF. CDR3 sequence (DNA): TGTGCCAGCAGGGACAGCTCTGAAGCTTTCTTT.